This T cell receptor (beta chain) appears in the sequencing data of a study of blood T cells in healthy people across ages. General study points: Per-million-T-cell TCR beta diversity fell roughly linearly with age. With donor CMV status unknown, expanded clonotype changes were possibly confounded.

Per germline, CDR1 MNHEY and CDR2 SVGAGI. This CDR3 is built from 13 residues. About this clonotype itself: Its antigen is currently unknown. It may be a read error: a sequence one base away is much more abundant.

A second PCR of about 6 to 12 cycles used a sample-barcoded 5' primer and a J-beta primer mix. All cDNA molecules were each tagged by a template-switch adaptor with 12 random nucleotides. Each CDR3 protein is one row after TCRdb ran MiXCR on the 5' RACE reads. This repertoire shows 650,000 or so distinct CDR3 sequences, roughly half found once; its top ten account for roughly 14%. For every donor, a draw yielded 7.5 to 10 milliliters of peripheral blood. This rearrangement joins TRBV6-5 to TRBJ2-7; D uncertain. The sequencing input was blood. The TCR sequence derives from a woman at least 80 years old in good health. The DNA of the CDR3 is TGTGCCGGCAGTTACTCATACTCCTACGAGCAGTACTTC. Translation: CAGSYSYSYEQYF.